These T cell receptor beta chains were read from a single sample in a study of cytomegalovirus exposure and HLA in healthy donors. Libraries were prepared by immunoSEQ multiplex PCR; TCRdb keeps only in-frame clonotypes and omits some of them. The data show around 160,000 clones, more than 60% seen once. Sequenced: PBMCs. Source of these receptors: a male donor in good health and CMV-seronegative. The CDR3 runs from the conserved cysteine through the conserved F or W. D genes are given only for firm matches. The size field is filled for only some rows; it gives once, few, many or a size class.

CDR3nt: TGTGCCAGCAGCCCCGGACTAGCGGGAGTCACAGATACGCAGTATTTT
CDR3aa: CASSPGLAGVTDTQYF
j_gene: TRBJ2-3
v_gene: TRBV7-2
d_gene: TRBD2
abundance: .

CDR3nt: TGTGCCAGCAGTGATGGGGGGGCAAACTACGAGCAGTACTTC
CDR3aa: CASSDGGANYEQYF
j_gene: TRBJ2-7
v_gene: TRBV2
d_gene: .
abundance: .

CDR3nt: TGTGCTAGTGGTTTGGCAGAGATAGCGGGAGTTGGTGAGCAGTTCTTC
CDR3aa: CASGLAEIAGVGEQFF
j_gene: TRBJ2-1
v_gene: TRBV12-5
d_gene: TRBD2
abundance: .

CDR3nt: TGCGCCAGCAGAGGGGCAGAGGAAGAAAAACTGTTTTTT
CDR3aa: CASRGAEEEKLFF
j_gene: TRBJ1-4
v_gene: TRBV5-1
d_gene: .
abundance: .

CDR3nt: TGTGCCAGCAGCTCGCCCGGGGTAGCGTCCCCGGGGGGCGGGCAGTATTTT
CDR3aa: CASSSPGVASPGGGQYF
j_gene: TRBJ2-3
v_gene: TRBV21-1
d_gene: .
abundance: .

CDR3nt: TGTGCCAGCAGTCCCGCCGGGACAGGGGCTTTCTATGGCTACACCTTC
CDR3aa: CASSPAGTGAFYGYTF
j_gene: TRBJ1-2
v_gene: TRBV28
d_gene: TRBD1
abundance: .

CDR3nt: TGTGCCAGCTCATCCCAGGGGGCGAAGCAGCCCCAGCATTTT
CDR3aa: CASSSQGAKQPQHF
j_gene: TRBJ1-5
v_gene: TRBV18
d_gene: TRBD1
abundance: .

CDR3nt: TGTGCCAGCAGCAATAAAGAGACCCAGTACTTC
CDR3aa: CASSNKETQYF
j_gene: TRBJ2-5
v_gene: TRBV5-6
d_gene: .
abundance: .

CDR3nt: TGTGCCAGCAGCCTTGGCACGGGTAACACTGAAGCTTTCTTT
CDR3aa: CASSLGTGNTEAFF
j_gene: TRBJ1-1
v_gene: TRBV5-6
d_gene: .
abundance: .

CDR3nt: TGTGCCAGCAGCCCCCAGGACAGGGTGGAATCCTACGAGCAGTACTTC
CDR3aa: CASSPQDRVESYEQYF
j_gene: TRBJ2-7
v_gene: TRBV7-3
d_gene: TRBD1
abundance: .

CDR3nt: TGTGCCAGCAGCCTTAGCGGGACTTCCTACGAGCAGTACTTC
CDR3aa: CASSLSGTSYEQYF
j_gene: TRBJ2-7
v_gene: TRBV7-9
d_gene: TRBD2
abundance: few

CDR3nt: TGTGCCAGCAGCCAAGCGACAGGGAACGGCTACACCTTC
CDR3aa: CASSQATGNGYTF
j_gene: TRBJ1-2
v_gene: TRBV4-2
d_gene: TRBD1
abundance: .

CDR3nt: TGTGCCAGCAGTGCCCACCGGGACAGGGTCATGGGCTACACCTTC
CDR3aa: CASSAHRDRVMGYTF
j_gene: TRBJ1-2
v_gene: TRBV6-1
d_gene: TRBD1
abundance: .

CDR3nt: TGTGCCAGCAGCCGGACAGGGGCGTTCACAGATACGCAGTATTTT
CDR3aa: CASSRTGAFTDTQYF
j_gene: TRBJ2-3
v_gene: TRBV7-7
d_gene: TRBD1
abundance: .

CDR3nt: TGTGCCAGAAGCGCAAACCCGGGACAGGGGCGTGTAAGGGAAAAACTGTTTTTT
CDR3aa: CARSANPGQGRVREKLFF
j_gene: TRBJ1-4
v_gene: TRBV5-3
d_gene: TRBD1
abundance: few

CDR3nt: TGTGCCAGCAGTGAAACAGGAGACCCCTACGAGCAGTACTTC
CDR3aa: CASSETGDPYEQYF
j_gene: TRBJ2-7
v_gene: TRBV6-1
d_gene: .
abundance: .

CDR3nt: TGTGCCAGCAGCCAAAGGGAGGTTAACACCGGGGAGCTGTTTTTT
CDR3aa: CASSQREVNTGELFF
j_gene: TRBJ2-2
v_gene: TRBV9
d_gene: .
abundance: few

CDR3nt: TGTGCCAGTAGTTTATGGGACAGGGACGAGCAGTACTTC
CDR3aa: CASSLWDRDEQYF
j_gene: TRBJ2-7
v_gene: TRBV19
d_gene: TRBD1
abundance: .

CDR3nt: TGTGCCAGCAGCTCCCTCTCTGGGGCCAACGTCCTGACTTTC
CDR3aa: CASSSLSGANVLTF
j_gene: TRBJ2-6
v_gene: TRBV9
d_gene: .
abundance: .

CDR3nt: TGTGCTAGTGTCCCTCGGCGGGGGGGGGTCGGGGAGACCCAGTACTTC
CDR3aa: CASVPRRGGVGETQYF
j_gene: TRBJ2-5
v_gene: TRBV12-5
d_gene: TRBD2
abundance: .

CDR3nt: TGTGCCAGCAGCGAAGCGGCGGGAGTCGGGAGTGAGCAGTTCTTC
CDR3aa: CASSEAAGVGSEQFF
j_gene: TRBJ2-1
v_gene: TRBV7-3
d_gene: TRBD2
abundance: .

CDR3nt: TGTGCCAGCAGCACAGGACAGGGGAATATCGATTTCTATGGCTACACCTTC
CDR3aa: CASSTGQGNIDFYGYTF
j_gene: TRBJ1-2
v_gene: TRBV9
d_gene: TRBD1
abundance: .

CDR3nt: TGTGCCAGCAGCTCCCAGCTAGCGGGAGTTGTTGAGACCCAGTACTTC
CDR3aa: CASSSQLAGVVETQYF
j_gene: TRBJ2-5
v_gene: TRBV7-9
d_gene: TRBD2
abundance: few

CDR3nt: TGTGCCAGCAGCGCTACAGGGATCACTGAAGCTTTCTTT
CDR3aa: CASSATGITEAFF
j_gene: TRBJ1-1
v_gene: TRBV7-6
d_gene: .
abundance: .

CDR3nt: TGTGCCAGCAGCGTGGGGACAGGGGCTCGTGGGCAGTTCTTC
CDR3aa: CASSVGTGARGQFF
j_gene: TRBJ2-1
v_gene: TRBV11-2
d_gene: TRBD1
abundance: .

CDR3nt: TGTGCCAGCAGCTTTGAGGCCACAGGGCACGAGCAGTACTTC
CDR3aa: CASSFEATGHEQYF
j_gene: TRBJ2-7
v_gene: TRBV7-4
d_gene: .
abundance: .

CDR3nt: TGTGCCAGCAGTTTGGGACAGCGCAATCAGCCCCAGCATTTT
CDR3aa: CASSLGQRNQPQHF
j_gene: TRBJ1-5
v_gene: TRBV28
d_gene: TRBD1
abundance: .

CDR3nt: TGCGCCAGCAGCCAAACTAGCTCCTACGAGCAGTACTTC
CDR3aa: CASSQTSSYEQYF
j_gene: TRBJ2-7
v_gene: TRBV10-1
d_gene: .
abundance: .

CDR3nt: TGTGCCAGCAGTTTTACCACCGCGGAGACCCAGTACTTC
CDR3aa: CASSFTTAETQYF
j_gene: TRBJ2-5
v_gene: TRBV27
d_gene: .
abundance: .

CDR3nt: TGTGCCAGCATTTTCTCGACAGCTAACTATGGCTACACCTTC
CDR3aa: CASIFSTANYGYTF
j_gene: TRBJ1-2
v_gene: TRBV6-1
d_gene: .
abundance: .

CDR3nt: TGTGCCAGCAGCTTAACGGTGGGAGGGGAGACCCAGTACTTC
CDR3aa: CASSLTVGGETQYF
j_gene: TRBJ2-5
v_gene: TRBV7-9
d_gene: TRBD2
abundance: .

CDR3nt: TGTGCCAGCAGTTACCCAGGGAGGAATGGCTACACCTTC
CDR3aa: CASSYPGRNGYTF
j_gene: TRBJ1-2
v_gene: TRBV6-5
d_gene: .
abundance: few

CDR3nt: TGTGCCAGCAGAGGGGGGGTGGGTAGCAATCAGCCCCAGCATTTT
CDR3aa: CASRGGVGSNQPQHF
j_gene: TRBJ1-5
v_gene: TRBV6-1
d_gene: .
abundance: .

CDR3nt: TGTGCCAGCAGCGTAGACTTTCAAGCGGGGCCCTACGAGCAGTACTTC
CDR3aa: CASSVDFQAGPYEQYF
j_gene: TRBJ2-7
v_gene: TRBV9
d_gene: TRBD2
abundance: .

CDR3nt: TGCAGCGTTGACGGTGGTGGCTATGGCTACACCTTC
CDR3aa: CSVDGGGYGYTF
j_gene: TRBJ1-2
v_gene: TRBV29-1
d_gene: .
abundance: .

CDR3nt: TGTGCCAGCTCACCAGCGGAGGGGTACGAGCAGTACTTC
CDR3aa: CASSPAEGYEQYF
j_gene: TRBJ2-7
v_gene: TRBV18
d_gene: .
abundance: .

CDR3nt: TGCGCCAGCAGCTTAGGGGGCATGAACACTGAAGCTTTCTTT
CDR3aa: CASSLGGMNTEAFF
j_gene: TRBJ1-1
v_gene: TRBV5-1
d_gene: TRBD1
abundance: few

CDR3nt: TGTGCCAGCAGTCCCGGACTAGTCCACAATGAGCAGTTCTTC
CDR3aa: CASSPGLVHNEQFF
j_gene: TRBJ2-1
v_gene: TRBV27
d_gene: TRBD2
abundance: few

CDR3nt: TGTGCCAGCAGTCCCGGGGGTAGCGGGATGTTGAATGAGCAGTTCTTC
CDR3aa: CASSPGGSGMLNEQFF
j_gene: TRBJ2-1
v_gene: TRBV27
d_gene: TRBD2
abundance: .

CDR3nt: TGCGCCAGCAGCTTGGAGGGTCGCGGGGACACTGAAGCTTTCTTT
CDR3aa: CASSLEGRGDTEAFF
j_gene: TRBJ1-1
v_gene: TRBV5-1
d_gene: .
abundance: .

CDR3nt: TGTGCCAGCAGCTCGAGGACAGGGTCAGACACCATATATTTT
CDR3aa: CASSSRTGSDTIYF
j_gene: TRBJ1-3
v_gene: TRBV9
d_gene: TRBD1
abundance: few

CDR3nt: TGTGCCAGCAGTTACGGCAGGTATCAGCCCCAGCATTTT
CDR3aa: CASSYGRYQPQHF
j_gene: TRBJ1-5
v_gene: TRBV6-5
d_gene: .
abundance: .

CDR3nt: TGCGCCAGCAGCCAAAGGACAGGGGGCTTACGGGAGCTGTTTTTT
CDR3aa: CASSQRTGGLRELFF
j_gene: TRBJ2-2
v_gene: TRBV4-1
d_gene: TRBD1
abundance: .

CDR3nt: TGTGCCAGCAACACCGGGACATGGGCGTCGTATAGCAATCAGCCCCAGCATTTT
CDR3aa: CASNTGTWASYSNQPQHF
j_gene: TRBJ1-5
v_gene: TRBV14
d_gene: .
abundance: .

CDR3nt: TGTGCCAGCAGTTTCGGCGGGGGCACTGAAGCTTTCTTT
CDR3aa: CASSFGGGTEAFF
j_gene: TRBJ1-1
v_gene: TRBV7-3
d_gene: .
abundance: few

CDR3nt: TGTGCCAGCAGTTACCAACAGGGGTGGACAGATACGCAGTATTTT
CDR3aa: CASSYQQGWTDTQYF
j_gene: TRBJ2-3
v_gene: TRBV6-5
d_gene: TRBD1
abundance: once

CDR3nt: TGTGCCTGGTCACAGGGGGCGCGCGGCTACACCTTC
CDR3aa: CAWSQGARGYTF
j_gene: TRBJ1-2
v_gene: TRBV30
d_gene: TRBD1
abundance: .

CDR3nt: TGTGCCAGCAGCTTAGGCAGGGTCGGAGATACGCAGTATTTT
CDR3aa: CASSLGRVGDTQYF
j_gene: TRBJ2-3
v_gene: TRBV11-3
d_gene: .
abundance: .

CDR3nt: TGTGCCAGCAGCTTAGTTGGGGGGGAGACCCAGTACTTC
CDR3aa: CASSLVGGETQYF
j_gene: TRBJ2-5
v_gene: TRBV7-7
d_gene: .
abundance: once

CDR3nt: TGTGCCAGCGAGGGAATTGAGGACAATCAGCCCCAGCATTTT
CDR3aa: CASEGIEDNQPQHF
j_gene: TRBJ1-5
v_gene: TRBV28
d_gene: .
abundance: few

CDR3nt: TGCGCCAGCAACTTTGGGGAGGGGGACACTGAAGCTTTCTTT
CDR3aa: CASNFGEGDTEAFF
j_gene: TRBJ1-1
v_gene: TRBV5-1
d_gene: .
abundance: few

CDR3nt: TGTGCCAGCAGCCAGACTAGCGGGAGGGCCTCCGGAGATACGCAGTATTTT
CDR3aa: CASSQTSGRASGDTQYF
j_gene: TRBJ2-3
v_gene: TRBV5-6
d_gene: TRBD2
abundance: .

CDR3nt: TGTGCCAGCAGCTCACTAGCGGGAGATACGCAGTATTTT
CDR3aa: CASSSLAGDTQYF
j_gene: TRBJ2-3
v_gene: TRBV7-2
d_gene: TRBD2
abundance: .

CDR3nt: TGTGCCAGCAGCTTAGCTCAGGGGGCTCGGTACTTC
CDR3aa: CASSLAQGARYF
j_gene: TRBJ2-5
v_gene: TRBV7-8
d_gene: TRBD1
abundance: .